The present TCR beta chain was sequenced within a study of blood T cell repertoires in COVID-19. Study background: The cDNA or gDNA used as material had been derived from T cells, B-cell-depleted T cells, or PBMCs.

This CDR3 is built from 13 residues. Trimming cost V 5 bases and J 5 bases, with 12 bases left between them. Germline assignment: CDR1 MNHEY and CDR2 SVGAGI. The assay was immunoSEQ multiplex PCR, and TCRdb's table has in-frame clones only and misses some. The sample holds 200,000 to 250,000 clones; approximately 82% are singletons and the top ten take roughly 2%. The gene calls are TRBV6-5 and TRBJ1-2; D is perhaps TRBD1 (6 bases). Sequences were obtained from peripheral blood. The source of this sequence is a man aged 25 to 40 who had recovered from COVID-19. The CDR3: CASSLRDKYGYTF. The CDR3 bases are TGTGCCAGCAGTCTCCGGGACAAGTATGGCTACACCTTC.